A selection of T cell receptor beta chains follows, all from one sample in a study of memory CD4+ T cells and cytomegalovirus serostatus. Clones were read by immunoSEQ multiplex PCR, and TCRdb kept only the in-frame ones, dropping some. The sample lists roughly 67,000 clones, 76% seen once, with roughly 4.7% in the top ten. Specimen: memory CD4+ T cells from blood. The receptors come from an adult in good health and CMV-seropositive. CDR3s include the opening cysteine and the closing phenylalanine or tryptophan. A D gene is named only where the DNA matches it firmly. Part of the rows lack a size; the others show once, few, many or a class for expanded clones.

TRBV18	.	TRBJ2-5	.	CASSLQGVLGETQYF	TGTGCCAGCTCTCTGCAGGGTGTTCTAGGGGAGACCCAGTACTTC
TRBV5-8	.	TRBJ2-7	TRBD2	CASSLPLAGAYHEQYF	TGTGCCAGCAGCCTACCTCTAGCGGGGGCTTACCACGAGCAGTACTTC
TRBV19	once	TRBJ1-4	.	CASSPDMGASEKLFF	TGTGCCAGTAGTCCCGACATGGGGGCTAGTGAAAAACTGTTTTTT
TRBV6-6	.	TRBJ2-3	.	CASSPGQLLTDTQYF	TGTGCCAGCAGCCCCGGACAGCTTCTCACAGATACGCAGTATTTT
TRBV6-5	once	TRBJ2-7	.	CASRNQGRSYEQYF	TGTGCCAGCAGAAATCAGGGTCGCTCCTACGAGCAGTACTTC
TRBV7-6	few	TRBJ2-1	TRBD2	CASSRGPLAGRTYNEQFF	TGTGCCAGCAGTCGAGGTCCCCTAGCGGGACGAACCTACAATGAGCAGTTCTTC
TRBV7-9	.	TRBJ2-7	TRBD2	CASSLIGGYEQYF	TGTGCCAGCAGCTTAATCGGGGGGTACGAGCAGTACTTC
TRBV29-1	few	TRBJ2-3	.	CSVEPSSTDTQYF	TGCAGCGTTGAACCCTCTAGCACAGATACGCAGTATTTT
TRBV5-6	.	TRBJ2-5	.	CASSSSGGSSKRTQYF	TGTGCCAGCAGCTCGTCGGGGGGCTCATCTAAGAGAACCCAGTACTTC
TRBV28	once	TRBJ1-5	TRBD1	CASSLDRGAYQPQHF	TGTGCCAGCAGTTTAGACAGGGGGGCTTATCAGCCCCAGCATTTT
TRBV29-1	.	TRBJ2-5	TRBD2	CSVGRGGWETQYF	TGCAGCGTTGGGAGGGGAGGGTGGGAGACCCAGTACTTC
TRBV12-5	.	TRBJ1-1	.	CASGLVLGLPSQNTEAFF	TGTGCTAGTGGTTTGGTCCTCGGCCTGCCGTCACAAAACACTGAAGCTTTCTTT
TRBV5-1	.	TRBJ1-6	.	CASSPGVRQGESPLHF	TGCGCCAGCAGTCCGGGGGTTCGGCAGGGCGAATCACCCCTCCACTTT
TRBV7-8	.	TRBJ2-1	.	CASSYPLGLVGNEQFF	TGTGCCAGCAGCTACCCACTGGGTTTGGTGGGGAATGAGCAGTTCTTC
TRBV4-3	.	TRBJ1-1	.	CASSQDYVRNTEAFF	TGCGCCAGCAGCCAAGATTACGTAAGGAACACTGAAGCTTTCTTT
TRBV5-1	.	TRBJ1-6	TRBD1	CASSLGDRRYFNSPLHF	TGCGCCAGCAGCTTGGGGGACAGGAGATATTTCAATTCACCCCTCCACTTT
TRBV7-2	once	TRBJ2-5	TRBD2	CASSPRTSGGGETQYF	TGTGCCAGCAGCCCCCGGACTAGCGGGGGGGGTGAGACCCAGTACTTC
TRBV6-4	.	TRBJ2-3	.	CASSLRGGDTQYF	TGTGCCAGCAGTCTCAGGGGCGGAGATACGCAGTATTTT